The 23 T cell receptor beta chains given below trace back to one sample, sequenced in a study of shared clonotypes between healthy human individuals. Assay: immunoSEQ multiplex PCR; the TCRdb copy retains only in-frame clones and omits some. The sample shows 950,000 to 1,100,000 clones, 65% to 80% of them seen only once. Material: memory CD4+ T cells sorted from blood. As for subset: CD45RA-negative fraction. The receptors originated from a man between 18 and 29 years old in good health.

This chain connects TRBV5-1 to TRBJ1-1, with a possible D match to TRBD1 (5 bases). The V and J ends lost 4 bases and 1 base respectively, with 20 bases between them. There are 17 residues in the CDR3. The germline CDR1 and CDR2 sequences are SGHRS and YFSETQ. This CDR3 is CASSRISLVQGNTEAFF. The CDR3 coding sequence is TGCGCCAGCAGCCGAATAAGTTTAGTCCAGGGGAACACTGAAGCTTTCTTT. Drawing the rest from reference TRBV5-1 and TRBJ1-1, the complete variable domain is KAGVTQTPRYLIKTRGQQVTLSCSPISGHRSVSWYQQTPGQGLQFLFEYFSETQRNKGNFPGRFSGRQFSNSRSEMNVSTLELGDSALYLCASSRISLVQGNTEAFFGQGTRLTVV.

The rearrangement joins TRBV7-8 to TRBJ2-5, with D possibly being TRBD2 (5 bases). The germline CDR1 and CDR2 sequences are SGHVS and FQNEAQ. The length of the CDR3 is 14 residues. V was trimmed by 5 bases and J by 5 bases, leaving 15 bases between them. CDR3 sequence: CASSRREGWETQYF. CDR3 bases: TGTGCCAGCAGCCGCCGTGAGGGCTGGGAGACCCAGTACTTC.

In its sample, this clone was seen a few times. The sample holds other DNA sequences that translate to the same CDR3. The chain employs TRBV28 and TRBJ2-7; 10 nucleotides align to TRBD1. Germline loops: CDR1 MDHEN, CDR2 SYDVKM. V shed 6 bases, J shed 1 base, and the junction held 6 bases outside the gene matches. The CDR3 sequence is 15 residues long. The CDR3 here is CASSPPGQGSYEQYF. The CDR3 region has the DNA TGTGCCAGCAGCCCCCCGGGACAGGGGTCCTACGAGCAGTACTTC.

This chain connects TRBV6-1 to TRBJ1-2; TRBD1 matches 8 bases. The CDR3 totals 13 residues. CDR1 MNHNS and CDR2 SASEGT come from the germline V gene. V was clipped by 1 base and J by 9 bases; unmatched bases: 4. CDR3: CASSEGTGIRYTF. For the CDR3, the DNA is TGTGCCAGCAGTGAAGGGACAGGGATACGCTACACCTTC.

This clone has at least ten counts. The chain combines TRBV19 with TRBJ2-5, with 10 bases that match TRBD2. The CDR3 is 16 residues long. Germline V gene data show CDR1 as LNHDA and CDR2 as SQIVND (reference sequence). The junction had 9 bases not matched to a gene; V was cut back by 0 bases and J by 8 bases. The CDR3 here is CASSIDPSSGGLTQYF. The CDR3 DNA reads TGTGCCAGTAGTATAGACCCGTCTAGCGGGGGCCTTACCCAGTACTTC.

V gene TRBV27 combines with J gene TRBJ2-3; D assignment may be TRBD1 or TRBD2 (5 bases each). V shed 6 bases and J shed 7 bases, with 11 bases lying between them. Germline assignment: CDR1 MNHEY and CDR2 SMNVEV (reference sequence). CDR3 size: 12 residues. The CDR3 reads CASSLKGHTQYF. DNA of the CDR3: TGTGCCAGCAGCTTAAAGGGACATACGCAGTATTTT.

The chain links TRBV6-4 to TRBJ1-1; 11 bases fit TRBD1. The V gene end was trimmed by 7 bases and the J gene end by 5 bases; junction bases not matched to a gene: 3. Germline V gene sequence: CDR1 MRHNA, CDR2 SNTAGT. CDR3 size: 13 residues. The CDR3 nucleotides are TGTGCCAGCAAGGGACAGGGGGAGACTGAAGCTTTCTTT. Its translation: CASKGQGETEAFF.

The sample holds many counts of this clone. Different DNA sequences within this sample yield the same CDR3. The rearrangement joins TRBV5-1 to TRBJ2-1; TRBD1 might be the D (6 bases). The CDR3 runs to 15 residues. Germline CDR1 SGHRS, CDR2 YFSETQ. V was shortened by 2 bases and J by 0 bases, with 9 bases between the two germline ends. The CDR3 nucleotides read TGCGCCAGCAGCTTCCAGGGGTCCTCCTACAATGAGCAGTTCTTC. Residues: CASSFQGSSYNEQFF.

This sequence joins TRBV19 and TRBJ1-5; D is unclear. The CDR3 has 17 amino acids. The V end was cut by 5 bases, the J end by 6 bases, with 23 bases between. CDR1 and CDR2 from the germline V gene are LNHDA and SQIVND (reference sequence). CDR3 nucleotides: TGTGCCAGTAGTCGCGACTCTAATATAGGTGCGCTTCAGCCCCAGCATTTT. As protein: CASSRDSNIGALQPQHF.

This chain uses TRBV6-1 with TRBJ1-3; D remains ambiguous. The V end lost 9 bases, the J end lost 0 bases, and 12 bases lay between the germline ends. CDR1 is MNHNS and CDR2 is SASEGT in the germline V gene. The CDR3 totals 14 residues. CDR3 residues: CARRPPVSGNTIYF. The DNA for the CDR3 is TGTGCCAGGCGCCCGCCAGTCTCTGGAAACACCATATATTTT.

The chain couples TRBV4-1 to TRBJ1-4; D remains ambiguous. The CDR3 sequence is 16 residues long. CDR1 and CDR2 (germline): MGHRA, YSYEKL. Trimming took 2 bases from V and 4 from J, leaving 14 bases between them. The CDR3 spells CASSQNPGPYNEKLFF. The CDR3 nucleotides read TGCGCCAGCAGCCAAAACCCGGGCCCATATAATGAAAAACTGTTTTTT.

V is TRBV6-1 and J is TRBJ2-7; 9 nucleotides align to TRBD1. V was pared by 5 bases and J by 2 bases, with 7 bases of the junction left unmatched. Germline V gene lookup returns CDR1 MNHNS and CDR2 SASEGT. CDR3 length: 15 residues. The CDR3 is CASSRQGEPAYEQYF. CDR3 DNA sequence: TGTGCCAGCAGTAGACAGGGGGAACCTGCCTACGAGCAGTACTTC.

In this sample, this clone turned up once. J is TRBJ2-7 and V is TRBV28; D is perhaps TRBD2 (5 bases). The CDR3 is 16 residues long. Germline CDR1 is MDHEN and CDR2 is SYDVKM. V was cut by 5 bases and J by 0 bases, with 17 bases left in between. The CDR3 loop reads CASSPSGFGTSYEQYF. The CDR3 nucleotides are TGTGCCAGCAGTCCCTCGGGGTTCGGTACCTCCTACGAGCAGTACTTC.

CDR3 in amino acids: CASRLDRAGTEAFF. As DNA, the CDR3 is TGTGCCAGCAGACTAGACAGGGCGGGCACTGAAGCTTTCTTT. The chain uses TRBV27 and TRBJ1-1, with TRBD1 identical over 7 bases. Trimming took 6 bases from V and 4 from J; bases not matched to a gene: 8. The CDR3 extends over 14 amino acids. The germline V gene has CDR1 MNHEY and CDR2 SMNVEV (reference sequence).

V is TRBV5-1 and J is TRBJ2-5; D possibly corresponds to TRBD2 (5 bases). CDR1 and CDR2 from the germline V gene are SGHRS and YFSETQ. This CDR3 has 17 amino acids. DNA for the CDR3: TGCGCTTGGACCCCCCGGGATGATTTCAGAGGATCGGAGACCCAGTACTTC. Protein product: CAWTPRDDFRGSETQYF.

The chain joins TRBV10-2 to TRBJ2-7, with 8 bases that match TRBD2. The CDR3 consists of 16 residues. The trim removed 3 bases at V and 6 bases at J, leaving 13 bases unmatched. Germline loops: CDR1 WSHSY, CDR2 SAAADI. For the CDR3, the DNA is TGCGCCAGCAGTGATCCCCCGGACGGGAGGGGAGGCGAGCAGTACTTC. It encodes CASSDPPDGRGGEQYF.

This chain links TRBV9 with TRBJ1-4; TRBD1 matches 7 bases. CDR3 length: 15 residues. V lost 3 bases, J lost 2 bases, and 4 bases stayed unmatched. The V gene's germline CDR1 is SGDLS and CDR2 YYNGEE. For the CDR3, the DNA is TGTGCCAGCAGCGGAACAGGGGCCACTAATGAAAAACTGTTTTTT. Translation: CASSGTGATNEKLFF.

The chain joins TRBV11-2 to TRBJ2-7; D may be TRBD2 (5 bases). The CDR3 has 15 residues. The V end was cut by 4 bases, the J end by 2 bases, with 15 bases between. Germline CDR1 reads SGHAT; CDR2 reads FQNNGV. In DNA, the CDR3 is TGTGCCAGCAGCTGGGGTGGAAGGCGGGCCTACGAGCAGTACTTC. Its protein is CASSWGGRRAYEQYF. Looking up the rest from reference TRBV11-2 and TRBJ2-7 gives the full variable domain: EAGVAQSPRYKIIEKRQSVAFWCNPISGHATLYWYQQILGQGPKLLIQFQNNGVVDDSQLPKDRFSAERLKGVDSTLKIQPAKLEDSAVYLCASSWGGRRAYEQYFGPGTRLTVT.

The chain joins TRBV5-1 to TRBJ2-7, with 11 bases identical to TRBD2. With 4 bases clipped from V and 5 bases from J, the junction kept 11 bases outside the gene matches. The germline V gene has CDR1 SGHRS and CDR2 YFSETQ. The CDR3 runs 16 residues. CDR3 residues: CASSPLIAGGPHEQYF. CDR3 DNA: TGCGCCAGCAGCCCTCTCATAGCGGGGGGGCCCCACGAGCAGTACTTC.

The CDR3 protein is CASSLNGRYYEQYF. Written as DNA, the CDR3 is TGTGCCAGCAGCTTAAATGGCAGGTACTACGAGCAGTACTTC. V gene TRBV11-2 combines with J gene TRBJ2-7; D not resolved. Trimming removed 2 bases from V and 3 bases from J, with 11 bases in between. The CDR3 extends over 14 amino acids. The V gene's germline CDR1 is SGHAT and CDR2 FQNNGV.

J is TRBJ1-2 and V is TRBV7-2; 9 positions agree with TRBD1. V lost 5 bases to trimming and J lost 5 bases; unmatched junction nucleotides: 6. CDR1 and CDR2 (germline): SGHTA, FQGNSA. This CDR3 is built from 14 residues. The CDR3 loop is CASSPRTGAYGYTF. The CDR3 DNA is TGTGCCAGCAGCCCCCGGACAGGGGCTTATGGCTACACCTTC.

V and J are TRBV7-2 and TRBJ2-4; D tentatively reads TRBD1 or TRBD2 (5 bases each). CDR1 is SGHTA, CDR2 FQGNSA, per germline. This CDR3 is built from 16 residues. V gave up 1 base and J gave up 1 base, with 11 bases separating them. The CDR3 sequence is CASSLVWGKAKNIQYF. The CDR3 DNA is TGTGCCAGCAGCTTAGTCTGGGGGAAGGCCAAAAACATTCAGTACTTC.

This clone is a singleton in its sample. The chain has TRBV11-2 and TRBJ2-5; 11 bases map to TRBD2. CDR3 length: 15 amino acids. Germline V gene data show CDR1 as SGHAT and CDR2 as FQNNGV. V lost 6 bases and J lost 4; bases outside the gene matches: 7. The CDR3 DNA reads TGTGCCAGCAGTAAGGGACTAGCGGCCGTAGAGACCCAGTACTTC. Its protein is CASSKGLAAVETQYF.